Listed here are 10 T cell receptor beta chains from one sample, sequenced in a study of T cell changes during pregnancy in multiple sclerosis. Some clones are missing from TCRdb's copy, which holds only in-frame ones; the method was immunoSEQ multiplex PCR. The sample consists of about 40,000 clones, over 75% of them appearing once. Sequences were derived from CD4+ T cells from peripheral blood mononuclear cells, sampled in the third trimester of pregnancy. The receptors shown here come from a female donor with multiple sclerosis, enrolled in a pregnancy study.

There are a few counts of this clone. The V and J genes are TRBV5-4 and TRBJ1-2; TRBD1 is a possible D gene (6 bases). The V end was cut by 4 bases, the J end by 4 bases, with 14 bases between. From germline, CDR1 is SGHNT and CDR2 YYREEE (reference sequence). The CDR3 is 14 amino acids. Here the CDR3 DNA reads TGTGCCAGCAGCCACCCGGACAGCCCCTATGGCTACACCTTC. Translating it yields CASSHPDSPYGYTF.

V gene TRBV6-9 combines with J gene TRBJ1-5; D is possibly TRBD1 (5 bases). Trimming stripped 9 bases from V and 4 bases from J, with 10 bases between. The CDR3 sequence is 12 residues long. The germline CDR1 and CDR2 sequences are MNHGY and SVAAGI. This CDR3 reads CARGGANQPQHF. DNA of the CDR3: TGTGCCAGGGGAGGGGCTAATCAGCCCCAGCATTTT.

V and J are TRBV6-5 and TRBJ2-7; the D gene is possibly TRBD2 (5 bases). This CDR3 spans 14 amino acids. The V gene's germline CDR1 is MNHEY and CDR2 SVGAGI. Between the trimmed V and J ends, which lost 6 bases and 4 bases, there was a span of 16 bases. The CDR3, as DNA: TGTGCCAGCAGCCGGTCCGGGAAAAATTACGAGCAGTACTTC. Residues: CASSRSGKNYEQYF.

The chain employs TRBV28 and TRBJ2-5; 8 bases fit TRBD1. This CDR3 has 13 amino acids. The ends lost 6 bases at V and 5 bases at J; junction bases unmatched: 5. From germline, CDR1 is MDHEN and CDR2 SYDVKM. CDR3 in amino acids: CASSPGGRETQYF. The DNA for the CDR3 is TGTGCCAGCAGCCCAGGGGGCAGGGAGACCCAGTACTTC.

This rearrangement joins TRBV13 to TRBJ2-5, with D hard to call. Between the trimmed V and J ends, which lost 0 bases and 5 bases, there was a span of 10 bases. Germline CDR1 is PRHDT and CDR2 is FYEKMQ (reference sequence). The CDR3 spans 14 residues. CDR3 sequence reads: CASSLGRVTETQYF. In DNA form, the CDR3 reads TGTGCCAGCAGCTTAGGCCGGGTGACGGAGACCCAGTACTTC.

The V and J genes are TRBV19 and TRBJ2-7; a weak D match, TRBD2 (6 bases). The CDR3 loop spans 14 amino acids. Trimming left V 3 bases short and J 6 bases short, with 15 bases between. Germline V CDR1 and CDR2: LNHDA, SQIVND (reference sequence). The CDR3 DNA sequence: TGTGCCAGTAGTATTGGGGGAGGAGGACTCGAGCAGTACTTC. Translation: CASSIGGGGLEQYF.

The rearrangement joins TRBV4-1 to TRBJ2-7, with 10 bases matching TRBD2. Germline CDR1 is MGHRA and CDR2 is YSYEKL. The CDR3 extends over 17 amino acids. Trimming took 3 bases from V and 3 from J; bases not matched to a gene: 11. The CDR3 sequence: CASSQPNPGLASYEQYF. The DNA for the CDR3 is TGCGCCAGCAGCCAGCCTAACCCGGGACTAGCGAGCTACGAGCAGTACTTC.

This rearrangement joins TRBV5-1 to TRBJ2-5; a possible D gene is TRBD2 (5 bases). There are 16 residues in the CDR3. Between the trimmed V and J ends, which lost 0 bases and 2 bases, there was a span of 14 bases. Germline values: CDR1 SGHRS, CDR2 YFSETQ. This chain's CDR3 is CASSLGLASLQETQYF. The CDR3 DNA reads as TGCGCCAGCAGCTTGGGGCTAGCTAGTTTACAAGAGACCCAGTACTTC.

This clone was picked up one time. The V call is TRBV29-1, the J call TRBJ1-4; 8 bases align to TRBD1. V shed 5 bases and J 3 bases; nucleotides not matched to a gene: 5. Germline lookup yields CDR1 SQVTM and CDR2 ANQGSEA. This CDR3 is built from 14 residues. The CDR3 sequence: CSVRGQGSNEKLFF. CDR3 in DNA: TGCAGCGTTCGAGGACAGGGTTCTAATGAAAAACTGTTTTTT.

This clone was recorded once. This chain joins TRBV10-2 and TRBJ1-2; TRBD1 might be the D (6 bases). V dropped 4 bases and J dropped 7 bases, with 19 bases sitting between them. The CDR3 loop spans 15 amino acids. Germline values: CDR1 WSHSY, CDR2 SAAADI. CDR3 in DNA: TGCGCCAGCAGTGTTGGGGACACCTACCTGGGTGGCTACACCTTC. This codes for CASSVGDTYLGGYTF.